The clone carrying this TCR beta chain rates as medium-sized. This sample was included in a study of immune reconstitution after stem cell transplant in scleroderma. TCRdb itself ran the RT-PCR reads through MiXCR, one entry per CDR3 protein. The table shows 2,000 to 2,500 distinct CDR3 sequences, with 7% to 8.5% occurring only once. The CDR3 totals 16 residues. CDR1 is SEHNR, CDR2 FQNEAQ, per germline (reference sequence). The ends lost 1 base at V and 7 bases at J; junction bases unmatched: 11. The TCR originated in a male donor with systemic sclerosis. Specimen collection occurred before or after autologous hematopoietic stem cell transplantation (not recorded which). V usage is TRBV7-9 and J usage is TRBJ2-3, with 7 bases fitting TRBD1. The CDR3 DNA sequence: TGTGCCAGCAGCTTAGGGGGACAGATCCTCGGGAATACGCAGTATTTT. Residues: CASSLGGQILGNTQYF.